These 3 T cell receptor beta chains came from one sample sequenced in a study of CD4 T cells in relation to SARS-CoV-2 and coronaviruses. Method: immunoSEQ multiplex PCR; TCRdb's copy keeps in-frame clones and lacks some. The sample consists of 50,000 to 65,000 clones, about 91% of them appearing once. The sequenced sample was naive CD4+ T cells from PBMCs. Subset indicated: naive CD4+ T cells isolated by negative enrichment. The receptors were sampled from an adult with COVID-19.

The chain recombines TRBV28 with TRBJ1-1, with D perhaps matching TRBD1 (5 bases). The CDR3 is 14 amino acids. Germline V gene data show CDR1 as MDHEN and CDR2 as SYDVKM. Trimming cost V 3 bases and J 1 base, with 9 bases left between them. The CDR3 here is CASSFGGGNTEAFF. The CDR3 region has the DNA TGTGCCAGCAGTTTCGGGGGAGGGAACACTGAAGCTTTCTTT.

The genes are TRBV10-3 and TRBJ2-1, with TRBD2 matching 11 bases. Germline CDR1 is ENHRY and CDR2 is SYGVKD. This CDR3 spans 18 amino acids. With 6 bases clipped from V and 3 bases from J, the junction kept 13 bases outside the gene matches. The CDR3 protein is CAIRSGTSGLSRYNEQFF. CDR3 DNA sequence: TGTGCCATCAGATCCGGGACTAGCGGACTGAGTCGCTACAATGAGCAGTTCTTC.

This sequence joins TRBV28 and TRBJ2-7; 10 bases map to TRBD1. The V and J ends lost 5 bases and 4 bases, in that order; junction bases with no gene match: 5. Per germline, CDR1 MDHEN and CDR2 SYDVKM. The CDR3 loop spans 14 amino acids. The CDR3 DNA is TGTGCCAGCAGTAGGACAGGGGGGGGATACGAGCAGTACTTC. Its translation: CASSRTGGGYEQYF.